One sample yielded the 32 T cell receptor beta chains listed below, sequenced in a study of T cells after yellow fever vaccination. MiXCR was run by TCRdb on the 5' RACE reads, yielding one entry per CDR3 protein. This sample has some 110,000 distinct CDR3 sequences, with 5.5% to 8% found just once. The sequencing here drew on CD4+ T cells sorted from PBMCs, taken about 49 days after the first yellow fever vaccination. These receptors originate from a man aged 18 to 30 who received the YFV17D yellow fever vaccine.

At least ten counts were recorded for this clonotype. This chain connects TRBV20-1 to TRBJ2-1, with D uncertain. The germline V and J ends were trimmed by 3 bases and 8 bases, with 11 bases remaining between them. CDR1 is DFQATT and CDR2 is SNEGSKA in the germline V gene (reference sequence). The CDR3 is made up of 12 amino acids. Here the CDR3 reads CSASLLRDEQFF. In nucleotides, the CDR3 is TGCAGTGCTAGCTTACTAAGGGATGAGCAGTTCTTC.

This clonotype was seen at least ten times. This chain connects TRBV11-2 to TRBJ2-1; no clear D. Germline values: CDR1 SGHAT, CDR2 FQNNGV. This CDR3 is 15 amino acids long. With 6 bases removed from V and 4 bases from J, the gap between germline ends came to 16 bases. The CDR3 is CASRAFVKLYNEQFF. In nucleotides, the CDR3 is TGTGCCAGCAGGGCGTTTGTGAAACTGTACAATGAGCAGTTCTTC.

As to this clonotype: One base away lies a much larger clone, so this may be a sequencing read error. The CDR3 DNA reads TGTGCCAGCAGCTTCAGGACGGGCGGGGGTGAAGCTTTCTTT. Residues: CASSFRTGGGEAFF. The rearrangement joins TRBV5-6 to TRBJ1-1; perhaps TRBD1 as D (5 bases). With 2 bases removed from V and 7 bases from J, the gap between germline ends came to 15 bases. The length of the CDR3 is 14 residues. CDR1 SGHDT and CDR2 YYEEEE come from the germline V gene.

This clonotype was counted ten times or more. The chain carries TRBV3-1 and TRBJ1-5, with D hard to call. The CDR3 contains 15 residues. The germline V gene encodes CDR1 LGHDT and CDR2 YNNKEL (reference sequence). Trimming stripped 0 bases from V and 2 bases from J, with 8 bases between. CDR3 sequence: CASSQEGDGNQPQHF. CDR3 in DNA: TGTGCCAGCAGCCAAGAGGGAGATGGCAATCAGCCCCAGCATTTT.

This clonotype was seen many times. The CDR3 DNA is TGCGCCAGCACCACAGGGACAGGGGAGTCCGGGGAGCTGTTTTTT. The encoded protein is CASTTGTGESGELFF. This sequence joins TRBV5-1 and TRBJ2-2, with 10 bases lining up with TRBD1. The CDR3 sequence is 15 residues long. CDR1 is SGHRS, CDR2 YFSETQ, per germline. J gave up 6 bases and V 6 bases, and 8 bases lay outside the gene matches.

This clonotype was detected many times. V and J are TRBV3-1 and TRBJ2-3; D gene unclear. V gave up 4 bases and J gave up 5 bases, with 7 bases separating them. Germline CDR1 and CDR2: LGHDT and YNNKEL (reference sequence). There are 12 residues in the CDR3. The CDR3 is CASSRLGDTQYF. The CDR3 DNA follows: TGTGCCAGCAGCCGTCTCGGAGATACGCAGTATTTT.

Ten or more counts support this clonotype. The chain recombines TRBV7-2 with TRBJ2-1; no firm D call. Trimming left V 3 bases short and J 2 bases short, with 8 bases between. The CDR3 runs to 14 residues. Per germline, CDR1 SGHTA and CDR2 FQGNSA. The CDR3, as DNA: TGTGCCAGCAGCTTCAGTGTCCCCTACAATGAGCAGTTCTTC. Translation gives CASSFSVPYNEQFF.

There are many counts of this clonotype. CDR3 loop: CASSQSSGGVGTDTQYF. The CDR3 coding sequence is TGCGCCAGCAGCCAGAGTAGCGGGGGGGTTGGCACAGATACGCAGTATTTT. The chain recombines TRBV4-3 with TRBJ2-3; TRBD2 matches 11 bases. V shed 3 bases, J shed 1 base, and the junction held 6 bases outside the gene matches. The germline CDR1 and CDR2 sequences are LGHNA and YSLEER. The CDR3 is 17 residues long.

This clonotype came up many times. The chain recombines TRBV9 with TRBJ2-1, with 13 bases matching TRBD2. The CDR3 contains 15 residues. V was clipped by 4 bases and J by 9 bases; unmatched bases: 7. The V gene's germline CDR1 is SGDLS and CDR2 YYNGEE. The CDR3 protein is CASSPATSGGSEQFF. The CDR3 DNA reads TGTGCCAGCAGCCCGGCGACTAGCGGGGGGAGTGAGCAGTTCTTC.

This clonotype was seen many times. This chain connects TRBV5-1 to TRBJ1-5, with D unclear. This CDR3 is built from 14 residues. Trimming removed 1 base from V and 3 bases from J, with 8 bases in between. Germline lookup yields CDR1 SGHRS and CDR2 YFSETQ. The CDR3 is CASSLNGDNQPQHF. In nucleotides, the CDR3 is TGCGCCAGCAGCTTGAATGGGGACAATCAGCCCCAGCATTTT.

This clonotype has a count of ten or more. The chain combines TRBV3-1 with TRBJ1-1; D may be TRBD1 (6 bases). CDR3 size: 13 residues. Trimming stripped 6 bases from V and 2 bases from J, with 10 bases between. Germline values: CDR1 LGHDT, CDR2 YNNKEL (reference sequence). The DNA of the CDR3 is TGTGCCAGCAGTAACAGGGAAAACACTGAAGCTTTCTTT. Translation: CASSNRENTEAFF.

The gene calls are TRBV6-5 and TRBJ1-5; unclear D gene. The V gene lost 0 bases and the J gene lost 6 bases, with 18 bases spanning the gap. Germline CDR1 is MNHEY and CDR2 is SVGAGI. This CDR3 spans 17 amino acids. The CDR3 coding sequence is TGTGCCAGCAGTTACTCGGCGGCAGACCTTGGGAGTCAGCCCCAGCATTTT. It encodes CASSYSAADLGSQPQHF.

The J gene is TRBJ1-5, the V gene TRBV20-1, with D uncertain. With 3 bases removed from V and 9 bases from J, the gap between germline ends came to 12 bases. The CDR3 is made up of 12 amino acids. The germline V gene has CDR1 DFQATT and CDR2 SNEGSKA (reference sequence). The chain's CDR3 is CSASPLVVPQHF. Here the CDR3 DNA reads TGCAGTGCTAGTCCCCTGGTAGTGCCCCAGCATTTT.

This clonotype has at least ten counts. This sequence joins TRBV6-2 or TRBV6-3 and TRBJ1-6; D is unclear. This CDR3 has 15 amino acids. CDR1 and CDR2 (germline): MNHEY, SVGEGT. Trimming removed 6 bases from V and 8 bases from J, with 17 bases in between. The CDR3 is CASSGGPRGYSPLHF. CDR3 nucleotide sequence: TGTGCCAGCAGCGGAGGACCGCGCGGATATTCACCCCTCCACTTT.

This chain links TRBV5-5 with TRBJ1-1; 9 nucleotides align to TRBD1. V shed 4 bases and J 0 bases; nucleotides not matched to a gene: 4. The CDR3 spans 15 residues. CDR1 and CDR2 from the germline V gene are SGHKS and YYEKEE (reference sequence). The CDR3 sequence is CASSVQGALNTEAFF. The CDR3 DNA reads TGTGCCAGCAGCGTACAGGGGGCTCTGAACACTGAAGCTTTCTTT.

This clonotype was found many times. The chain has TRBV5-4 and TRBJ2-6, with TRBD2 matching over 13 bases. The junction had 8 bases not matched to a gene; V was cut back by 3 bases and J by 2 bases. The CDR3 is made up of 19 amino acids. Germline V gene lookup returns CDR1 SGHNT and CDR2 YYREEE (reference sequence). The CDR3 spells CASSYLGTSGIPGANVLTF. DNA for the CDR3: TGTGCCAGCAGCTACCTAGGGACTAGCGGGATACCTGGGGCCAACGTCCTGACTTTC.

In this sample, this clonotype turned up many times. V and J are TRBV5-1 and TRBJ2-3, with a tentative D call TRBD2 (6 bases). The germline V gene has CDR1 SGHRS and CDR2 YFSETQ. The CDR3 spans 16 residues. The V and J ends lost 0 bases and 2 bases respectively, with 13 bases between them. CDR3 bases: TGCGCCAGCAGCTTGGGTCTGGGGGGACCCACAGATACGCAGTATTTT. This translates into CASSLGLGGPTDTQYF.

About this clonotype itself: A much bigger clone sits one base away, suggesting this may be a read error. This rearrangement joins TRBV11-1 to TRBJ2-5; the D gene is possibly TRBD2 (6 bases). The V end was cut by 0 bases, the J end by 5 bases, with 19 bases between. The germline gives CDR1 SGHAT, CDR2 FQDESV (reference sequence). The CDR3 runs 17 residues. The DNA of the CDR3 is TGTGCCAGCAGCTTAGCCCAGACAAGCGGAGGAGGGGAGACCCAGTACTTC. Protein sequence: CASSLAQTSGGGETQYF.

This clonotype was found many times. The chain combines TRBV7-2 with TRBJ1-5; TRBD1 might be the D (5 bases). CDR1 and CDR2 (germline): SGHTA, FQGNSA. The ends were cut back, 3 bases at V and 7 bases at J, with 10 bases in the middle. The CDR3 loop spans 13 amino acids. The CDR3 coding sequence is TGTGCCAGCAGCTTTGGGGGTGGCCAGCCCCAGCATTTT. Translated, it gives CASSFGGGQPQHF.

This clonotype was picked up a small number of times. This chain links TRBV7-2 with TRBJ2-1, with 9 bases matching TRBD1. Germline values: CDR1 SGHTA, CDR2 FQGNSA. This CDR3 is built from 14 residues. V was clipped by 4 bases and J by 9 bases; unmatched bases: 7. Here the CDR3 reads CASSSTTGGGEQFF. CDR3 bases: TGTGCCAGCAGCTCCACTACAGGGGGCGGTGAGCAGTTCTTC.

The gene calls are TRBV5-1 and TRBJ2-1; 13 nucleotides agree with TRBD2. J lost 8 bases, V lost 5 bases, and 10 bases had no gene match. This CDR3 is 16 amino acids long. In germline, CDR1 is SGHRS, CDR2 YFSETQ. CDR3 sequence (DNA): TGCGCCAGCAGTTCCGGGACTAGCGGGGTCGGATATGAGCAGTTCTTC. Translated: CASSSGTSGVGYEQFF.

This clonotype was picked up a small number of times. CDR3: CASRSGYRNEQFF. For the CDR3, the DNA is TGTGCCAGCAGGTCGGGATATCGCAATGAGCAGTTCTTC. The genes are TRBV6-1 and TRBJ2-1; possible D gene TRBD2, 5 bases. V shed 6 bases and J shed 6 bases, with 12 bases lying between them. CDR1 is MNHNS and CDR2 is SASEGT in the germline V gene. The CDR3 sequence is 13 residues long.

This clonotype appeared many times. The J gene is TRBJ2-3, the V gene TRBV5-4; 7 positions agree with TRBD1. The CDR3 has 18 residues. Trimming removed 1 base from V and 1 base from J; junction bases left unmatched: 12. Germline lookup yields CDR1 SGHNT and CDR2 YYREEE (reference sequence). The CDR3 coding sequence is TGTGCCAGCAGCTTGAACCCCCTGGGGCAGGGGGGCACAGATACGCAGTATTTT. It is translated as CASSLNPLGQGGTDTQYF.

Many counts were recorded for this clonotype. The J gene is TRBJ1-4, the V gene TRBV21-1; TRBD1, the table's D call, lacks a check against the DNA. TRBV21-1 is termed a pseudogene. This CDR3 contains 15 residues. The CDR3 loop reads CASSKSRQSNEKLFF. CDR3 nucleotides: TGTGCCAGCAGCAAAAGTAGACAGAGTAATGAAAAACTGTTTTTT.

This clonotype was found many times. The chain is built from TRBV4-2 and TRBJ2-1; 8 bases line up with TRBD2. CDR1 is LGHNA and CDR2 is YNFKEQ in the germline V gene. The CDR3 has 16 amino acids. V lost 0 bases, J lost 6 bases, and 7 bases stayed unmatched. CDR3 amino acids: CASSQESGGYSNEQFF. CDR3 sequence (DNA): TGTGCCAGCAGCCAAGAAAGCGGGGGCTACTCCAATGAGCAGTTCTTC.

This clonotype appeared many times. The genes are TRBV12-3 or TRBV12-4 and TRBJ2-5; no definite D call. V was shortened by 7 bases and J by 5 bases, with 20 bases between the two germline ends. This CDR3 contains 15 residues. The CDR3, as DNA: TGTGCCAGCACCCATGGGTTAGCAGCCCACGAGACCCAGTACTTC. Protein sequence: CASTHGLAAHETQYF.

In this sample, this clonotype turned up many times. The chain uses TRBV19 and TRBJ1-2; 7 bases are shared with TRBD1. Trimming cost V 7 bases and J 0 bases; bases outside gene matches: 8. Germline V gives CDR1 LNHDA, CDR2 SQIVND (reference sequence). The CDR3 spans 15 residues. CDR3 sequence reads: CASTAWTGSNYGYTF. The CDR3 nucleotides are TGTGCCAGTACAGCTTGGACAGGATCTAACTATGGCTACACCTTC.

This clonotype was recorded many times. The rearrangement joins TRBV13 to TRBJ1-2, with D uncertain. V lost 0 bases to trimming and J lost 6 bases, with 11 bases between them. CDR1 and CDR2 (germline): PRHDT, FYEKMQ (reference sequence). The CDR3 length is 14 residues. Here the CDR3 DNA reads TGTGCCAGCAGCTTAGGCCACAGTTCCCATGGCTACACCTTC. This sequence encodes CASSLGHSSHGYTF.

This clonotype was recorded at least ten times. CDR3 residues: CASSPTRATDTQYF. The CDR3 region has the DNA TGTGCCAGCAGCCCCACCCGGGCGACAGATACGCAGTATTTT. The rearrangement joins TRBV7-9 to TRBJ2-3, with no clear D. In germline, CDR1 is SEHNR, CDR2 FQNEAQ (reference sequence). There are 14 residues in the CDR3. V was clipped by 5 bases and J by 3 bases, with 12 bases between them.

This clonotype was seen ten or more times. The chain is built from TRBV12-3 or TRBV12-4 and TRBJ2-3; no clear D. V lost 3 bases to trimming and J lost 5 bases, with 12 bases between them. This CDR3 contains 14 residues. DNA for the CDR3: TGTGCCAGCAGTTTTATGGGGTCGGTAGATACGCAGTATTTT. Protein: CASSFMGSVDTQYF.

In this sample, this clonotype turned up many times. This rearrangement joins TRBV6-5 to TRBJ2-5; D may be TRBD2 (6 bases). Germline V gene sequence: CDR1 MNHEY, CDR2 SVGAGI. V shed 0 bases and J shed 5 bases, with 10 bases lying between them. CDR3 length equals 14 residues. The CDR3 DNA reads as TGTGCCAGCAGTTACTCGATCGGGGGTGAGACCCAGTACTTC. Protein: CASSYSIGGETQYF.

In this sample, this clonotype turned up many times. The rearrangement joins TRBV2 to TRBJ1-1; tentative D call: TRBD1 (5 bases). Germline V gene data show CDR1 as SNHLY and CDR2 as FYNNEI. V lost 3 bases and J lost 10, with 9 bases in between. The length of the CDR3 is 11 residues. The CDR3 loop reads CASSDGTGAFF. CDR3 DNA sequence: TGTGCCAGCAGTGACGGTACAGGAGCTTTCTTT.